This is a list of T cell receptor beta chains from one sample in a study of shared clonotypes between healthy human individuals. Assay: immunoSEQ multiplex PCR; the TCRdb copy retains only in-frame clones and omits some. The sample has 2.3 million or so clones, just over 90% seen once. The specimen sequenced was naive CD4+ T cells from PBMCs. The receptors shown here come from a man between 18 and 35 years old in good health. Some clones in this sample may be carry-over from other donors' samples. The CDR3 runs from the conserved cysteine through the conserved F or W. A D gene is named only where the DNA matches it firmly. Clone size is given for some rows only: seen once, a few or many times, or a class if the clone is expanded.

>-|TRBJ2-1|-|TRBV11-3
CASSRRAGQENEQFF
TGTGCCAGCAGCCGCCGGGCGGGGCAAGAGAATGAGCAGTTCTTC
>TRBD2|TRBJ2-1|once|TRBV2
CASSGDYNEQFF
TGTGCCAGCAGTGGGGACTATAATGAGCAGTTCTTC
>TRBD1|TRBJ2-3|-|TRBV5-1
CASSPGQGPDTQYF
TGCGCCAGCAGCCCCGGACAGGGCCCAGATACGCAGTATTTT
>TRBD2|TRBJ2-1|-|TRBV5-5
CASSLGRTSGTQEQFF
TGTGCCAGCAGCTTGGGACGGACTAGCGGGACTCAGGAGCAGTTCTTC
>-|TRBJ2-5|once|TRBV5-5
CASSLVAFGATETQYF
TGTGCCAGCAGCTTGGTGGCTTTCGGTGCGACGGAGACCCAGTACTTC
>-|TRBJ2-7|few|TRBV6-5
CASSRVGATYEQYF
TGTGCCAGCAGCCGGGTGGGAGCCACCTACGAGCAGTACTTC
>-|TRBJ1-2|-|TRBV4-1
CASSQDERTAGYTF
TGCGCCAGCAGCCAAGACGAAAGGACAGCCGGCTACACCTTC
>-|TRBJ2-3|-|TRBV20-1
CSARVDTQYF
TGCAGTGCTAGGGTCGATACGCAGTATTTT
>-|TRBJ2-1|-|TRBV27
CASSKKGLRTTNEQFF
TGTGCCAGCAGCAAAAAAGGCCTCCGGACGACGAATGAGCAGTTCTTC
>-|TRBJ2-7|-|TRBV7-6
CASSFQMGGSGYEQYF
TGTGCCAGCAGCTTCCAAATGGGTGGGTCCGGGTACGAGCAGTACTTC
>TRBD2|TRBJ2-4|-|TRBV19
CASSAWGAGDGKNIQYF
TGTGCCAGTAGTGCTTGGGGAGCGGGAGATGGCAAAAACATTCAGTACTTC
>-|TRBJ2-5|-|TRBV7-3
CASSLKAQETQYF
TGTGCCAGCAGCCTTAAGGCGCAAGAGACCCAGTACTTC
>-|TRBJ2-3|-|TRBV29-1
CSVERAEGTDTQYF
TGCAGCGTTGAAAGGGCAGAGGGCACAGATACGCAGTATTTT
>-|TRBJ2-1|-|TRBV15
CATNERRSYNEQFF
TGTGCCACCAACGAGAGGAGGTCCTACAATGAGCAGTTCTTC